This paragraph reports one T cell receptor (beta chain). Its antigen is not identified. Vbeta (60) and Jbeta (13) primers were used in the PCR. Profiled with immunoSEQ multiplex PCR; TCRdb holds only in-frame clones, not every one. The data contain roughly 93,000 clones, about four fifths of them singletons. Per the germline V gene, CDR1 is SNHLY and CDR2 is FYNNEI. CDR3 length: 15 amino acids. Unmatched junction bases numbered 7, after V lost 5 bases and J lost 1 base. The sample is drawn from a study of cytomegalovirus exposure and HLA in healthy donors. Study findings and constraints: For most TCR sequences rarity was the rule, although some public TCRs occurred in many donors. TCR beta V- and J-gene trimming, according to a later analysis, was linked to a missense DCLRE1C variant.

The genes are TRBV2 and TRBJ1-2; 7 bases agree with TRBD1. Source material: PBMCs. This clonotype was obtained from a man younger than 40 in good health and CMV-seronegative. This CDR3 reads CASSLQGPINYGYTF. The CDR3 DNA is TGTGCCAGCAGTCTACAGGGGCCTATTAACTATGGCTACACCTTC.